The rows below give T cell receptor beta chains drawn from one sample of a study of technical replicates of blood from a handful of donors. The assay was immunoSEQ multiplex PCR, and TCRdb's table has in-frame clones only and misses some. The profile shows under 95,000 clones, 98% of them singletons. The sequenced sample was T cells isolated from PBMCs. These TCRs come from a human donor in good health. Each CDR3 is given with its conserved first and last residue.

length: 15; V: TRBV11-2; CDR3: CASTTGMIGSYEQYF
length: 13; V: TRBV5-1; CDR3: CASSWEGLYEQYF
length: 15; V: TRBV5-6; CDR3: CASSLSRRGTDTQYF
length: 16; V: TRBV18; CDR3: CASSPLRDGARETQYF
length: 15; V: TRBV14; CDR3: CASSQSWGADTEAFF
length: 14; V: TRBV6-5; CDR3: CASSTRAGGYEQYF
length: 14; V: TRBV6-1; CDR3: CASSEWAMNTEAFF
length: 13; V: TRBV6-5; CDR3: CASSYGGNTEAFF
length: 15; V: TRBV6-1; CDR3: CASSDLGGQVGELFF
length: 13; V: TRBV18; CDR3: CASSPDLRNIQYF
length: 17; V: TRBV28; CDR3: CASNSPAKGAYGNTIYF
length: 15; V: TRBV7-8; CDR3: CASSPIRQGAIGYTF
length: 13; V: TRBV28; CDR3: CASSLPGEETQYF
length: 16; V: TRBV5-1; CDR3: CASSSERQDLDNEQFF
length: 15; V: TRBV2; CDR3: CASTPGGQDNTEAFF
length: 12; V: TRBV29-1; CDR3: CSVPVQATEAFF
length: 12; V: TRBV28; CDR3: CASSYLPGQSTF
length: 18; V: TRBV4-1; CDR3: CASSQRDGGRSYYNEQFF
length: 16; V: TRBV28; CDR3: CASAPGQGPSDTEAFF
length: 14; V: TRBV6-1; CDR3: CASSATAFNYGYTF
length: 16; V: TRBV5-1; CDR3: CASSTNLRDRGDEQFF
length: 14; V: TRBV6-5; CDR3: CASRGDRGNTEAFF
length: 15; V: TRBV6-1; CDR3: CASSEARGGTDTQYF
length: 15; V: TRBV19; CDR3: CASSAGTGEREKLFF